A selection of T cell receptor beta chains follows, all from one sample in a study of blood T cells in healthy people across ages. MiXCR, run by TCRdb on the 5' RACE reads, gives a single entry per CDR3 protein. The table includes approximately 690,000 distinct CDR3 sequences, 58% detected once. Sequencing was performed on blood. The receptors derive from a man aged 55-75 years in good health. Each CDR3 is given with its conserved first and last residue. A D gene is named only where the DNA matches it firmly. Expanded clones get a size class; other rows say once, few or many, or leave the size out.

11,TRBJ2-5,few,TRBV20-1,-,TGCAGTGGAAGGGATCAAGAGACCCAGTACTTC,CSGRDQETQYF
15,TRBJ2-5,-,TRBV12-3/TRBV12-4,TRBD1,TGTGCCAGCAGTTTAAGGGCAGGGGGCAAAGAGACCCAGTACTTC,CASSLRAGGKETQYF
18,TRBJ1-6,-,TRBV18,TRBD1,TGTGCCAGCTCATCCTCAGGGGGTACCCACGCAGCCCGCTCACCCCTCCACTTT,CASSSSGGTHAARSPLHF
15,TRBJ2-7,-,TRBV5-4,TRBD2,TGTGCCAGCAGCTTCCGGCTAGCGGGGTCCTACAAGCAGTACTTC,CASSFRLAGSYKQYF
13,TRBJ2-7,few,TRBV18,-,TGTGCCAGCTCACCACCAAACTCCTACGAGCAGTACTTC,CASSPPNSYEQYF
16,TRBJ1-2,-,TRBV9,-,TGTGCCAGCAGCCTTACAGGATCATCAGCTAACTATGGCTACACCTTC,CASSLTGSSANYGYTF
18,TRBJ2-1,-,TRBV12-3/TRBV12-4,-,TGTGCCAGCAGTCCGCGGGTGGGGGGGGCCGGTCTTTGCAATGAGCAGTTCTTC,CASSPRVGGAGLCNEQFF
14,TRBJ1-2,-,TRBV15,-,TGTGCCACCAGACGAGGCAGGGAGGGATTGGGCTACACCTTC,CATRRGREGLGYTF
12,TRBJ2-1,-,TRBV5-1,TRBD2,TGCGCCAGCAGCGGCGGGACTAGGGAGCAGTTCTTC,CASSGGTREQFF
14,TRBJ1-1,-,TRBV6-2/TRBV6-3,TRBD1,TGTGCCAGCAGTGCCGGACAGGGCCGGGGGTTGGCTTTCTTT,CASSAGQGRGLAFF
15,TRBJ2-3,-,TRBV12-3/TRBV12-4,TRBD2,TGTGCCAGCAGTTTAGCGGGACTAGCCGGAGATACGCAGTATTTT,CASSLAGLAGDTQYF
16,TRBJ2-1,-,TRBV5-1,-,TGCGCCAGCAGCTTGGCGGGGGTCAGTGGGACCGATGAGCAGTTCTTC,CASSLAGVSGTDEQFF
16,TRBJ1-2,few,TRBV25-1,-,TGTGCCAGCAGTGACCCCACAGGGTTCTATCCCTATGGCTACACCTTC,CASSDPTGFYPYGYTF
14,TRBJ2-5,-,TRBV11-2,-,TGTGCCAGCAGCCAAGTCAGACTTTTAGCGACCCAGTACTTC,CASSQVRLLATQYF
14,TRBJ2-1,-,TRBV3-1,-,TGTGCCAGCAACCCCGGGACACTTTACAATGAGCAGTTCTTC,CASNPGTLYNEQFF
14,TRBJ2-5,few,TRBV5-1,-,TGCGCCAGCAGCTTCCGACACGAACAAGAGACCCAGTACTTC,CASSFRHEQETQYF
16,TRBJ2-1,-,TRBV6-4,TRBD2,TGTGCCAGCAGTGACGAGACTAGCGGGCTCTACAATGAGCAGTTCTTC,CASSDETSGLYNEQFF
16,TRBJ2-2,-,TRBV6-6,-,TGTGCCAGCAGTTACTCGAAAGGACGGGGGCCCGGGGAGCTGTTTTTT,CASSYSKGRGPGELFF
16,TRBJ2-1,-,TRBV4-3,-,TGCGCCAGCAGCCAAGAATTCCACTCAGCCTACAATGAGCAGTTCTTC,CASSQEFHSAYNEQFF
16,TRBJ2-5,few,TRBV27,TRBD2,TGTGCCAGCAGTGGGTTCGGGACTAGCGGACAAGAGACCCAGTACTTC,CASSGFGTSGQETQYF
13,TRBJ1-2,-,TRBV18,-,TGTGCCAGCTCACCAGGGGGCAATAGTGGCTACACCTTC,CASSPGGNSGYTF
14,TRBJ2-4,-,TRBV6-2/TRBV6-3,-,TGTGCCAGCAGTTATGTCCCGGGGCGGAACATTCAGTACTTC,CASSYVPGRNIQYF
14,TRBJ2-5,-,TRBV20-1,-,TGCAGTGCTAGAGATTGGAGGGGCGGAGAGACCCAGTACTTC,CSARDWRGGETQYF
15,TRBJ2-7,-,TRBV4-2,-,TGTGCCAGCAGCCAAGATGATTGGGGGCTCAATGAGCAGTACTTC,CASSQDDWGLNEQYF
16,TRBJ1-6,few,TRBV27,-,TGTGCCAGCAGTTCCCCGGGACCCCCGAGGGGTTCACCCCTCCACTTT,CASSSPGPPRGSPLHF
14,TRBJ1-1,-,TRBV29-1,TRBD1,TGCAGCGTTTTACGGCGGGACAGAGACCGTCAGGCTTTCTTT,CSVLRRDRDRQAFF
15,TRBJ2-7,-,TRBV29-1,TRBD1,TGCAGCGTGGCTACTCACGGGACAGGGAGCTACGAGCAGTACTTC,CSVATHGTGSYEQYF
16,TRBJ2-2,many,TRBV2,TRBD2,TGTGCCAGCAGTCGTATAGCGGGGGTAAACACCGGGGAGCTGTTTTTT,CASSRIAGVNTGELFF
12,TRBJ2-5,-,TRBV12-3/TRBV12-4,-,TGTGCCAGCAGTTTAGAGCCAGAGACCCAGTACTTC,CASSLEPETQYF
13,TRBJ1-1,-,TRBV5-1,TRBD1,TGCGCCAGCTGGGACAGGACGAACACTGAAGCTTTCTTT,CASWDRTNTEAFF
15,TRBJ2-3,-,TRBV4-2,-,TGTGCCGGCAGCCAAGAGTTTCAGAGCACAGATACGCGGTATTTT,CAGSQEFQSTDTRYF
14,TRBJ2-1,-,TRBV12-3/TRBV12-4,TRBD1,TGTGCCAGCAGTTTAGCTGGGACAGGGTATGAGCAGTTCTTC,CASSLAGTGYEQFF
19,TRBJ2-5,few,TRBV9,TRBD1,TGTGCCAGCAGCGCCCCTCTGACACCGGGACAGGGGTACCAAGAGACCCAGTACTTC,CASSAPLTPGQGYQETQYF
13,TRBJ2-3,-,TRBV29-1,TRBD1,TGCAGCGCAAACAGGGGGCGCACAGATACGCAGTATTTT,CSANRGRTDTQYF
15,TRBJ2-5,-,TRBV20-1,-,TGCAGTGCTAGAAATGTGGGGGGCGACCAAGAGACCCAGTACTTC,CSARNVGGDQETQYF
15,TRBJ2-1,-,TRBV5-1,TRBD2,TGCGCCAGCAGCTACCAGCGGGGGCCGTACAATGAGCAGTTCTTC,CASSYQRGPYNEQFF
12,TRBJ2-1,-,TRBV12-3/TRBV12-4,-,TGTGCCAGCAGTTTAGAGTTCGACGAGCAGTTCTTC,CASSLEFDEQFF
15,TRBJ2-7,-,TRBV29-1,TRBD2,TGCAGCGTTGAAGATTGGGGGGGGAGCTCCTACGAGCAGTACTTC,CSVEDWGGSSYEQYF
14,TRBJ2-1,-,TRBV7-8,-,TGTGCCAGCAGCTTACTAAGGACCCCGGGTGAGCAGTTCTTC,CASSLLRTPGEQFF
16,TRBJ1-6,-,TRBV20-1,-,TGCAGTGCTAGATCTACCGGACGTGGCAGAGATTCACCCCTCCACTTT,CSARSTGRGRDSPLHF
14,TRBJ1-1,-,TRBV28,-,TGTGCCAGCATAACGAAAGGAGCCGCAGGGGTGGCTTTCTTT,CASITKGAAGVAFF
17,TRBJ1-6,-,TRBV4-2,-,TGTGCCAGCAGCCAAGGGACAGTAAGCTCCTATAATTCACCCCTCCACTTT,CASSQGTVSSYNSPLHF
12,TRBJ1-2,few,TRBV29-1,-,TGCAGCGTTGAATGGGGTAGCTATGGCTACACCTTC,CSVEWGSYGYTF
12,TRBJ2-5,few,TRBV7-2,-,TGTGCCAGCAGCTTTGGGGGGCCCCCCCAGTACTTC,CASSFGGPPQYF
15,TRBJ2-1,-,TRBV20-1,-,TGCAGTGCTAGAGATGCGGGGCAGGGTAAGAATGAGCAGTTCTTC,CSARDAGQGKNEQFF
13,TRBJ2-1,-,TRBV3-1,TRBD1,TGTGCCAGCAGCCAAGAAGGGACAGCTGAGCAGTTCTTC,CASSQEGTAEQFF
15,TRBJ2-2,-,TRBV25-1,-,TGTGCCAGCAGTGAATGGGCCTCGGGCACCGGGGAGCTGTTTTTT,CASSEWASGTGELFF